The 21 T cell receptor beta chains reported below all come from one sample, sequenced in a study of T cells in Graves' hyperthyroidism and ophthalmopathy. The investigators amplified TCR beta CDR3 regions from RNA transcripts. The HTBI primer set drove a first-round RT-PCR of the TCR CDR3. TCRdb re-derived calls from the multiplex PCR reads in MiXCR, one entry per CDR3 protein. The sample includes some 500,000 distinct CDR3 sequences, around a quarter of them seen just once. The sequenced sample was blood. The receptors shown here come from a woman in her thirties with Graves' ophthalmopathy.

V and J are TRBV6-1 and TRBJ1-5, with D hard to call. With 6 bases removed from V and 1 base from J, the gap between germline ends came to 13 bases. There are 15 residues in the CDR3. Germline V CDR1 and CDR2: MNHNS, SASEGT. The CDR3 DNA sequence: TGTGCCAGCAGAGCACAGAGTTTCAGCAATCAGCCCCAGCATTTT. Translation: CASRAQSFSNQPQHF.

This clonotype was counted many times. The chain employs TRBV12-3 or TRBV12-4 and TRBJ1-2, with D hard to call. CDR3 length: 13 amino acids. V lost 8 bases to trimming and J lost 2 bases, with 12 bases between them. The DNA of the CDR3 is TGTGCCAGCCTATCGACACCAAACTATGGCTACACCTTC. Encoded protein: CASLSTPNYGYTF.

The rearrangement links TRBV2 to TRBJ2-7; TRBD1 is a possible D gene (6 bases). Germline-derived CDR1 and CDR2 are SNHLY and FYNNEI. V lost 6 bases and J 7 bases, leaving 22 bases between the germline ends. CDR3 length: 15 residues. The CDR3 sequence is CASSPRGSPDEEQYF. In nucleotides, the CDR3 is TGTGCCAGCAGCCCAAGGGGGAGTCCTGACGAAGAGCAGTACTTC. Filled out from reference TRBV2 and TRBJ2-7, the complete variable domain reads EPEVTQTPSHQVTQMGQEVILRCVPISNHLYFYWYRQILGQKVEFLVSFYNNEISEKSEIFDDQFSVERPDGSNFTLKIRSTKLEDSAMYFCASSPRGSPDEEQYFGPGTRLTVT.

This clonotype was counted ten times or more. The chain carries TRBV25-1 and TRBJ1-5, with a weak D call TRBD1 (6 bases). The CDR3 sequence is 15 residues long. Trimming removed 1 base at V and 3 bases at J, with 10 bases between. Germline loops: CDR1 MGHDK, CDR2 SYGVNS. The CDR3 region is CASSESDRSNQPQHF. In nucleotides, the CDR3 is TGTGCCAGCAGTGAATCCGACAGGTCCAATCAGCCCCAGCATTTT.

The V and J genes are TRBV6-1 and TRBJ1-5, with unresolved D. The length of the CDR3 is 10 residues. Looked up from germline, CDR1 is MNHNS and CDR2 is SASEGT. Trimming took 11 bases from V and 5 from J, leaving 7 bases between them. CDR3 sequence: CALKDQPQHF. CDR3 coding DNA: TGTGCCCTCAAGGATCAGCCCCAGCATTTT.

The table lists this clonotype with many counts. V and J are TRBV28 and TRBJ1-5, with unresolved D. The CDR3 has 15 residues. Germline loops: CDR1 MDHEN, CDR2 SYDVKM. Trimming left V 5 bases short and J 1 base short, with 12 bases between. Written as DNA, the CDR3 is TGTGCCAGCAGTACTCCCGGGGAAAGCAATCAGCCCCAGCATTTT. This encodes CASSTPGESNQPQHF.

This clonotype has ten or more counts. This rearrangement joins TRBV2 to TRBJ1-5; 9 nucleotides agree with TRBD1. Per the germline V gene, CDR1 is SNHLY and CDR2 is FYNNEI. The CDR3 length is 16 residues. V trimming: 3 bases; J trimming: 5 bases; junction bases outside the gene matches: 8. The DNA of the CDR3 is TGTGCCAGCAGTGAGGCGGGGACAGGGAGGGATCAGCCCCAGCATTTT. Amino acids: CASSEAGTGRDQPQHF.

This chain links TRBV20-1 with TRBJ2-5; a possible D gene is TRBD1 (6 bases). This CDR3 contains 11 residues. Germline V lookup: CDR1 DFQATT, CDR2 SNEGSKA (reference sequence). V lost 6 bases and J lost 2, with 7 bases in between. This chain's CDR3 is CSAQGQETQYF. The DNA of the CDR3 is TGCAGTGCCCAGGGGCAAGAGACCCAGTACTTC.

This clonotype was detected ten times or more. A much larger clonotype is one base distant, so this may be a read error. The chain has TRBV6-5 and TRBJ2-7; unclear D gene. Between the trimmed V and J ends, which lost 2 bases and 5 bases, there was a span of 4 bases. CDR1 is MNHEY, CDR2 SVGAGI, per germline. The CDR3 loop spans 11 amino acids. The CDR3 reads CASSYVDEQYF. In DNA form, the CDR3 reads TGTGCCAGCAGTTACGTAGACGAGCAGTACTTC.

This clonotype was seen many times. This chain connects TRBV6-1 to TRBJ2-4, with 8 bases that match TRBD1. Trimming removed 2 bases from V and 1 base from J; junction bases left unmatched: 4. From germline, CDR1 is MNHNS and CDR2 SASEGT. The CDR3 is 16 amino acids. CDR3 coding DNA: TGTGCCAGCAGTGAAAAACAGGGGGTGGCCAAAAACATTCAGTACTTC. It yields the protein CASSEKQGVAKNIQYF.

This clonotype was found many times. V gene TRBV6-2 or TRBV6-3 combines with J gene TRBJ1-5; 10 bases fit TRBD1. V was pared by 6 bases and J by 7 bases, with 12 bases of the junction left unmatched. Germline V CDR1 and CDR2: MNHEY, SVGEGT. CDR3 length: 16 residues. CDR3: CASSSAGTGAGQPQHF. As DNA, the CDR3 is TGTGCCAGCAGCTCCGCCGGGACAGGGGCGGGACAGCCCCAGCATTTT.

The chain joins TRBV5-1 to TRBJ1-1, with D tentatively TRBD1 (6 bases). Deletions cut 2 bases from V and 4 bases from J, with 12 bases between. The length of the CDR3 is 14 residues. Germline V gene lookup returns CDR1 SGHRS and CDR2 YFSETQ. The CDR3 protein is CASSFSPGATEAFF. The CDR3 DNA reads TGCGCCAGCAGCTTTTCGCCAGGGGCCACTGAAGCTTTCTTT.

This clonotype was detected only a few times. The chain carries TRBV30 and TRBJ1-1, with D unclear. The germline V gene encodes CDR1 GTSNPN and CDR2 SVGIG (reference sequence). Trimming shortened V by 5 bases and J by 0 bases, and 16 bases separated the two germline ends. The CDR3 consists of 15 residues. The CDR3 protein is CAWVRFGLVNTEAFF. In nucleotides, the CDR3 is TGTGCCTGGGTCAGATTTGGGCTGGTGAACACTGAAGCTTTCTTT.

This clonotype showed up just a few times. CDR3 sequence reads: CASSLMAGGRDTEAFF. DNA of the CDR3: TGTGCCAGCAGTTTAATGGCAGGGGGTAGGGACACTGAAGCTTTCTTT. This rearrangement joins TRBV27 to TRBJ1-1; 7 bases match TRBD1. Per germline, CDR1 MNHEY and CDR2 SMNVEV (reference sequence). The CDR3 is made up of 16 amino acids. The junction had 9 bases not matched to a gene; V was cut back by 2 bases and J by 3 bases.

This clonotype was counted only a few times. This rearrangement joins TRBV6-2 or TRBV6-3 to TRBJ2-5; D unresolved. Deletions cut 2 bases from V and 4 bases from J, with 11 bases between. The CDR3 length is 14 residues. Germline CDR1 MNHEY, CDR2 SVGEGT. CDR3 bases: TGTGCCAGCAGTTACGCTGGACCCGGAGAGACCCAGTACTTC. Translation gives CASSYAGPGETQYF.

This clonotype was found many times. The J gene is TRBJ2-7, the V gene TRBV6-1; no reliable D call. The CDR3 is made up of 16 amino acids. Germline assignment: CDR1 MNHNS and CDR2 SASEGT. V was pared by 1 base and J by 3 bases, with 16 bases between. The CDR3 is CASSEGAVYQSYEQYF. The DNA for the CDR3 is TGTGCCAGCAGTGAAGGTGCAGTTTACCAAAGCTACGAGCAGTACTTC.

J is TRBJ2-7 and V is TRBV28; D is possibly TRBD2 (7 bases). The CDR3 is 15 amino acids. With 7 bases removed from V and 4 bases from J, the gap between germline ends came to 20 bases. Germline V CDR1 and CDR2: MDHEN, SYDVKM. CDR3 nucleotides: TGTGCCAGCACTACGGGGGGCGGGAGACTATACGAGCAGTACTTC. As protein: CASTTGGGRLYEQYF.

This clonotype came up many times. The chain couples TRBV11-2 to TRBJ2-7; D uncertain. The CDR3 has 16 amino acids. The germline gives CDR1 SGHAT, CDR2 FQNNGV. V was pared by 1 base and J by 6 bases, with 19 bases between. The DNA for the CDR3 is TGTGCCAGCAGCTTAGGAGTGAACAAGCGTAGGGCCGAGCAGTACTTC. Encoded protein: CASSLGVNKRRAEQYF.

V gene TRBV7-8 combines with J gene TRBJ2-5; a weak D match, TRBD1 (6 bases). Between the trimmed V and J ends, which lost 6 bases and 5 bases, there was a span of 16 bases. CDR1 is SGHVS, CDR2 FQNEAQ, per germline. The CDR3 has 14 residues. The CDR3 sequence: CASSGDTRGETQYF. CDR3 coding DNA: TGTGCCAGCAGTGGGGACACCCGAGGGGAGACCCAGTACTTC.

This clonotype was observed at least ten times. This chain links TRBV7-3 with TRBJ1-2, with 7 bases lining up with TRBD1. The V and J ends lost 6 bases and 6 bases, in that order; junction bases with no gene match: 10. Germline loops: CDR1 SGHTA, CDR2 FQGTGA. The CDR3 has 14 amino acids. CDR3 region: CASSLSGTDNGYTF. Here the CDR3 DNA reads TGTGCCAGCAGTTTGTCCGGGACAGATAATGGCTACACCTTC.

This clonotype was seen repeatedly, ten times or more. The chain uses TRBV19 and TRBJ1-5; D gene ambiguous. V lost 3 bases and J 0 bases, leaving 12 bases between the germline ends. CDR1 and CDR2 (germline): LNHDA, SQIVND (reference sequence). The CDR3 runs 16 residues. CDR3 protein: CASSIQWGYSNQPQHF. CDR3 coding DNA: TGTGCCAGTAGTATTCAGTGGGGATATAGCAATCAGCCCCAGCATTTT.